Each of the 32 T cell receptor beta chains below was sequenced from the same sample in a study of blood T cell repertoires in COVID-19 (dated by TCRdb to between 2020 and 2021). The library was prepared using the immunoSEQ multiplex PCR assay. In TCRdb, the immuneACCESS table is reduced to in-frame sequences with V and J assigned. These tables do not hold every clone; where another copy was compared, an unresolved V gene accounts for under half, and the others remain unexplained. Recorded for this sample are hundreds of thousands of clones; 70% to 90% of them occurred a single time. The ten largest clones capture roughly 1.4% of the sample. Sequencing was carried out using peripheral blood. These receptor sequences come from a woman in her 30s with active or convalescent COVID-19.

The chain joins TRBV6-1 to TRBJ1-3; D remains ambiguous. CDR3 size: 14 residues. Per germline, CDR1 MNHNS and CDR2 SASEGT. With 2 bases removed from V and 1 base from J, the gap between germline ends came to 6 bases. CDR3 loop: CASSEHISGNTIYF. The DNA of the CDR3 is TGTGCCAGCAGTGAACACATTTCTGGAAACACCATATATTTT.

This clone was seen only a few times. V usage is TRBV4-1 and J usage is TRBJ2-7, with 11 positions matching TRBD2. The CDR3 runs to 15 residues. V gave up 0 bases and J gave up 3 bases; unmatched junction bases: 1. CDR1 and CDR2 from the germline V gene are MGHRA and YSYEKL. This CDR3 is CASSQETSGSYEQYF. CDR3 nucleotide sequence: TGCGCCAGCAGCCAAGAAACTAGCGGGAGCTACGAGCAGTACTTC.

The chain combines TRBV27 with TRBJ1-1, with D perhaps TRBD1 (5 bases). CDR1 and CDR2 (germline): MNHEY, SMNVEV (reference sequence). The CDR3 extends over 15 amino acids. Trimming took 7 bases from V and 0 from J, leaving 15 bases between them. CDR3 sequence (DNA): TGTGCCAGCAACCAAAGGTGGGGGGTGAACACTGAAGCTTTCTTT. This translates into CASNQRWGVNTEAFF.

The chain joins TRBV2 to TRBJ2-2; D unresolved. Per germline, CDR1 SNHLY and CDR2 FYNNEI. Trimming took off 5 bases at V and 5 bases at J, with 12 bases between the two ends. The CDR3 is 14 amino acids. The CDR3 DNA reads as TGTGCCAGCAGTCTCTTGTCGGTTACCGGGGAGCTGTTTTTT. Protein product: CASSLLSVTGELFF.

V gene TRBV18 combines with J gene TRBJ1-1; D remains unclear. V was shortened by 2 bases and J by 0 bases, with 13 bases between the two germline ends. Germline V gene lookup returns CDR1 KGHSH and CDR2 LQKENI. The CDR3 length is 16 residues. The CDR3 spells CASSPFFGDLNTEAFF. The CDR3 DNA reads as TGTGCCAGCTCACCATTTTTCGGGGATCTGAACACTGAAGCTTTCTTT. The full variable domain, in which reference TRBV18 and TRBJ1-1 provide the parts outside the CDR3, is NAGVMQNPRHLVRRRGQEARLRCSPMKGHSHVYWYRQLPEEGLKFMVYLQKENIIDESGMPKERFSAEFPKEGPSILRIQQVVRGDSAAYFCASSPFFGDLNTEAFFGQGTRLTVV.

The chain's CDR3 is CSAEDRDIGELFF. The CDR3, as DNA: TGCAGCGCCGAGGACAGGGACATCGGGGAGCTGTTTTTT. The chain carries TRBV29-1 and TRBJ2-2; 8 positions match TRBD1. Germline trimming cut 7 bases from V and 7 bases from J; bases unmatched to any gene: 8. This CDR3 has 13 residues. The germline V gene has CDR1 SQVTM and CDR2 ANQGSEA.

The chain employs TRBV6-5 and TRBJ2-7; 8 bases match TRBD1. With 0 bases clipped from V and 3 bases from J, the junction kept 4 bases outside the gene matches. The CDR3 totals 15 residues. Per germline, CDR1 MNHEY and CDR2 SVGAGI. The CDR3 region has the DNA TGTGCCAGCAGTTACTCCGGACAGGGTGGCTACGAGCAGTACTTC. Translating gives CASSYSGQGGYEQYF.

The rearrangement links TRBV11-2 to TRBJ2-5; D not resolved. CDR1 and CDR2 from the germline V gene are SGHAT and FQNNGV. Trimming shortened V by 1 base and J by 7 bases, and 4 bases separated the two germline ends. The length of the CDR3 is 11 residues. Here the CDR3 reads CASSLAVTQYF. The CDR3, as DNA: TGTGCCAGCAGCTTAGCCGTGACCCAGTACTTC.

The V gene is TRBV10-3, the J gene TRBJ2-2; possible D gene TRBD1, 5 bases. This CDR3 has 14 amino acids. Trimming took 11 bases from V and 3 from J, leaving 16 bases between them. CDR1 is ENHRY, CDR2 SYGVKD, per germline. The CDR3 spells CAATRQSYTGELFF. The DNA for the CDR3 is TGTGCCGCAACAAGACAGTCCTACACCGGGGAGCTGTTTTTT.

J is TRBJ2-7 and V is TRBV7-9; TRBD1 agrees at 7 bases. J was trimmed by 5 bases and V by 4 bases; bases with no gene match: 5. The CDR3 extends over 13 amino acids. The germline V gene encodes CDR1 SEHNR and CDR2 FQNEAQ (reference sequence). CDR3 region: CASSSNDRDEQYF. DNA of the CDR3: TGTGCCAGCAGCTCCAATGACAGGGACGAGCAGTACTTC.

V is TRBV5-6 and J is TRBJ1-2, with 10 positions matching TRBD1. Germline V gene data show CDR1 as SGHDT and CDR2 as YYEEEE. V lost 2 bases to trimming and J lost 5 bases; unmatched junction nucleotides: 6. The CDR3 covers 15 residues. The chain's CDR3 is CASSFGTGVGYGYTF. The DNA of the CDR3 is TGTGCCAGCAGCTTTGGGACAGGGGTTGGGTATGGCTACACCTTC.

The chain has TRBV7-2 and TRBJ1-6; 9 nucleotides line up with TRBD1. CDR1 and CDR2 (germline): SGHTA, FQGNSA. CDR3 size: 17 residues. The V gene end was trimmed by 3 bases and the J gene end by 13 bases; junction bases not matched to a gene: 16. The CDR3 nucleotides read TGTGCCAGCAGCTTGAGGCGACCGGGACAGGGTTTGTCCCCCCTCCACTTT. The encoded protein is CASSLRRPGQGLSPLHF.

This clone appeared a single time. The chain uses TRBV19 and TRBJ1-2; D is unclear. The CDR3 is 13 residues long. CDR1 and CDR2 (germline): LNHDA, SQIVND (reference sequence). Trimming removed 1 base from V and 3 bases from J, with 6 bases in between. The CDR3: CASSIVEYYGYTF. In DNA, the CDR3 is TGTGCCAGTAGTATAGTAGAGTACTATGGCTACACCTTC.

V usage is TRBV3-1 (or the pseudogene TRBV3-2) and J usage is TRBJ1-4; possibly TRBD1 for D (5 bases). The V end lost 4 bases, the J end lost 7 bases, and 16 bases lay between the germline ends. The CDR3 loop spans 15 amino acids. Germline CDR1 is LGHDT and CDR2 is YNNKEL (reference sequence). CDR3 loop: CASSPRAGRGEKLFF. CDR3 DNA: TGTGCCAGCAGCCCGAGAGCGGGGAGGGGTGAAAAACTGTTTTTT.

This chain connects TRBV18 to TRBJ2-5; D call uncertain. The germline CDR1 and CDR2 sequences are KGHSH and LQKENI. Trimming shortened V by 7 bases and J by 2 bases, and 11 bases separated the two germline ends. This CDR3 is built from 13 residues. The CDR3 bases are TGTGCCAGCTTCCTCGGTCCTCAAGAGACCCAGTACTTC. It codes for CASFLGPQETQYF.

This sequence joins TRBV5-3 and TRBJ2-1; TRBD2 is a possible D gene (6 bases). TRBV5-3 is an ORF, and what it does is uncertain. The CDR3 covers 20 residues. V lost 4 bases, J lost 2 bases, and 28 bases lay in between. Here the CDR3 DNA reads TGTGCCAGAAGCCCGGAGGGGACGGCTATCCCCCATCTTCCCTACAATGAGCAGTTCTTC. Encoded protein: CARSPEGTAIPHLPYNEQFF.

The CDR3 loop reads CASRDTGGDTEAFF. CDR3 DNA sequence: TGTGCCAGCAGAGACACAGGGGGCGACACTGAAGCTTTCTTT. This chain links TRBV5-4 with TRBJ1-1; 9 bases line up with TRBD1. The germline V gene encodes CDR1 SGHNT and CDR2 YYREEE (reference sequence). The length of the CDR3 is 14 residues. With 5 bases clipped from V and 3 bases from J, the junction kept 5 bases outside the gene matches.

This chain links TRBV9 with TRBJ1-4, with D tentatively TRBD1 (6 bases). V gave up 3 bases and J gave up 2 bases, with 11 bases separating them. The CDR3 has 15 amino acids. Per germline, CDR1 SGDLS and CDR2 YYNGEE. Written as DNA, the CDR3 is TGTGCCAGCAGCGCAACAGGGTTGACTAATGAAAAACTGTTTTTT. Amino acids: CASSATGLTNEKLFF.

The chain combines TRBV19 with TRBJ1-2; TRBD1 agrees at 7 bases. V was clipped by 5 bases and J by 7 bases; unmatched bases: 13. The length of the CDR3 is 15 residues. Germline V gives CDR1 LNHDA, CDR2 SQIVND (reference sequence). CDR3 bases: TGTGCCAGTAGTGAAAATCGACAGGGAATGTCTGGCTACACCTTC. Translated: CASSENRQGMSGYTF.

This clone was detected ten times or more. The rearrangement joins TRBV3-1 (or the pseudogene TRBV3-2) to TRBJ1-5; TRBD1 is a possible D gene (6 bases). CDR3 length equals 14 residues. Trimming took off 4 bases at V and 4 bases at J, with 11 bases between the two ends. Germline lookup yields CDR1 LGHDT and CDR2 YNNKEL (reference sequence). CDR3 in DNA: TGTGCCAGCAGCCCACAGGGCGGAAATCAGCCCCAGCATTTT. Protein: CASSPQGGNQPQHF.

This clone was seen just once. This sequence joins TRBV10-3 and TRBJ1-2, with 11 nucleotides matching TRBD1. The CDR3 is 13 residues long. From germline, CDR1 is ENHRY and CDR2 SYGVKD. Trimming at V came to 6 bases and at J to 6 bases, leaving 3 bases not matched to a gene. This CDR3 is CAIRGQGAHGYTF. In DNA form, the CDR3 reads TGTGCCATCAGAGGACAGGGGGCGCATGGCTACACCTTC.

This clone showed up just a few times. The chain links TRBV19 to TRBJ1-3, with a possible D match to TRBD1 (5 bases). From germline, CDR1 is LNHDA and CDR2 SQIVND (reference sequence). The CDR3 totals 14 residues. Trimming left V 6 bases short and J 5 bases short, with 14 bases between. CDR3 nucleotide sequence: TGTGCCAGTAGCGCCAGGGAACTAAGAAACACCATATATTTT. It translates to CASSARELRNTIYF.

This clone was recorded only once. CDR3 protein: CASSLTGGGYGYTF. The CDR3 DNA reads as TGTGCCAGCAGCCTCACAGGGGGCGGATATGGCTACACCTTC. This chain links TRBV7-9 with TRBJ1-2; the match to TRBD1 covers 9 bases. Trimming cost V 5 bases and J 5 bases; bases outside gene matches: 6. Germline V gene sequence: CDR1 SEHNR, CDR2 FQNEAQ (reference sequence). This CDR3 has 14 residues.

This CDR3 reads CSVVPSTSTHYEQYF. The CDR3 DNA follows: TGCAGCGTTGTCCCCTCCACTAGCACGCACTACGAGCAGTACTTC. The chain recombines TRBV29-1 with TRBJ2-7; D is possibly TRBD2 (6 bases). Trimming took 4 bases from V and 3 from J, leaving 19 bases between them. Germline values: CDR1 SQVTM, CDR2 ANQGSEA. The length of the CDR3 is 15 residues.

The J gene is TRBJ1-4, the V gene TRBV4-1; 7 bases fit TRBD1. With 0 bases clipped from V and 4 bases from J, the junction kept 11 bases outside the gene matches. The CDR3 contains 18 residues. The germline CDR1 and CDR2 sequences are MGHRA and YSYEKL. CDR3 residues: CASSQEAFETGFNEKLFF. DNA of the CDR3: TGCGCCAGCAGCCAAGAAGCTTTCGAGACAGGGTTTAATGAAAAACTGTTTTTT.

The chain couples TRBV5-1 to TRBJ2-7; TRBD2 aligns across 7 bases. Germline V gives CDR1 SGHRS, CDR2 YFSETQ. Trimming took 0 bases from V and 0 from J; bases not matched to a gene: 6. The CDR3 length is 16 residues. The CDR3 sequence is CASSLDPAGSSYEQYF. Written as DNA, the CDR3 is TGCGCCAGCAGCTTGGATCCAGCGGGGAGCTCCTACGAGCAGTACTTC. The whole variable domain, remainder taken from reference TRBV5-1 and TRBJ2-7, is KAGVTQTPRYLIKTRGQQVTLSCSPISGHRSVSWYQQTPGQGLQFLFEYFSETQRNKGNFPGRFSGRQFSNSRSEMNVSTLELGDSALYLCASSLDPAGSSYEQYFGPGTRLTVT.

CDR3: CASSLRTGATNSPLHF. The CDR3 DNA is TGTGCCAGCAGCTTAAGGACAGGGGCTACTAATTCACCCCTCCACTTT. The chain has TRBV13 and TRBJ1-6, with TRBD1 identical over 9 bases. Losses at the gene ends were 2 bases for V and 6 bases for J; bases not matched to a gene: 5. Germline assignment: CDR1 PRHDT and CDR2 FYEKMQ (reference sequence). This CDR3 comprises 16 residues.

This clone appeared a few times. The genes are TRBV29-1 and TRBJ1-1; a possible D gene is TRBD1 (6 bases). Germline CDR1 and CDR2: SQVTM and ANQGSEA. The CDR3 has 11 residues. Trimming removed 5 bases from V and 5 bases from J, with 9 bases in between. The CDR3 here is CSVRQGTEAFF. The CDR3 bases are TGCAGCGTTCGGCAGGGGACTGAAGCTTTCTTT.

CDR3 residues: CASSIVWNTGELFF. Written as DNA, the CDR3 is TGTGCCAGTAGTATAGTATGGAACACCGGGGAGCTGTTTTTT. The chain links TRBV19 to TRBJ2-2; the D is unclear. V lost 1 base and J 1 base, leaving 4 bases between the germline ends. The V gene's germline CDR1 is LNHDA and CDR2 SQIVND (reference sequence). CDR3 length: 14 residues. Filled out from reference TRBV19 and TRBJ2-2, the complete variable domain reads DGGITQSPKYLFRKEGQNVTLSCEQNLNHDAMYWYRQDPGQGLRLIYYSQIVNDFQKGDIAEGYSVSREKKESFPLTVTSAQKNPTAFYLCASSIVWNTGELFFGEGSRLTVL.

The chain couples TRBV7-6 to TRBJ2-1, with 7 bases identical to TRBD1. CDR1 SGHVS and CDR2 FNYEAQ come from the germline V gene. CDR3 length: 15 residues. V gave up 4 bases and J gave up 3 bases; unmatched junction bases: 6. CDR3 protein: CASSSMTGLYNEQFF. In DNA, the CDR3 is TGTGCCAGCAGCTCGATGACAGGGCTCTACAATGAGCAGTTCTTC.

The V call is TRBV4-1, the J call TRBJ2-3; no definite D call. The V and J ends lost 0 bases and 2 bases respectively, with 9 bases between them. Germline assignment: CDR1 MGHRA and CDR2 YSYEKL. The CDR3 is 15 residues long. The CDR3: CASSQDSSATDTQYF. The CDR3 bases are TGCGCCAGCAGCCAAGATAGCTCCGCCACAGATACGCAGTATTTT.

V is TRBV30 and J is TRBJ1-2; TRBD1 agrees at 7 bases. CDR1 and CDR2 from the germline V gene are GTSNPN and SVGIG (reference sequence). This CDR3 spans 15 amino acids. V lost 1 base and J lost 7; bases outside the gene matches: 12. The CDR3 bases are TGTGCCTGGAGTGCCCCGGGGACAGCATCTTTTGGCTACACCTTC. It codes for CAWSAPGTASFGYTF.